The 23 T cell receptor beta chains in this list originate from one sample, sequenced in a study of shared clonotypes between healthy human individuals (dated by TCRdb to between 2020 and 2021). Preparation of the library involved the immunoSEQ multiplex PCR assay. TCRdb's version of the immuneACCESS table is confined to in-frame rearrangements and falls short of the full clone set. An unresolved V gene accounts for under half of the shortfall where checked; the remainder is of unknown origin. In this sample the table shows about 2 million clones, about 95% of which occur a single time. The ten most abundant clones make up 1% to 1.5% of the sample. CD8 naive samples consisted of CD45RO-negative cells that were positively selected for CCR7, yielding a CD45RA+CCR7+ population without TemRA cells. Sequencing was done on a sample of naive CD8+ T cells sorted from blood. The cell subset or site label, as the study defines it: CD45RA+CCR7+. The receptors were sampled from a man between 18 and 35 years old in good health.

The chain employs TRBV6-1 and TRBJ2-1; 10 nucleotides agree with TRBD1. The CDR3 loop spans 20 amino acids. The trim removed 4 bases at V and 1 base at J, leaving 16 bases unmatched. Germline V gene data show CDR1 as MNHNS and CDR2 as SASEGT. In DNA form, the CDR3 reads TGTGCCAGCAGTGCATTAACCGGGACAGGGGTTATTATGTCCTACAATGAGCAGTTCTTC. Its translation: CASSALTGTGVIMSYNEQFF.

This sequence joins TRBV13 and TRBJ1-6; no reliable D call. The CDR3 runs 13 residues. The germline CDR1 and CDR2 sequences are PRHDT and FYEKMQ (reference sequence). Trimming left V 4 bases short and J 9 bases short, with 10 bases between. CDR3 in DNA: TGTGCCAGCAGCTCAAACAAGGGTTCACCCCTCCACTTT. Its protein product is CASSSNKGSPLHF.

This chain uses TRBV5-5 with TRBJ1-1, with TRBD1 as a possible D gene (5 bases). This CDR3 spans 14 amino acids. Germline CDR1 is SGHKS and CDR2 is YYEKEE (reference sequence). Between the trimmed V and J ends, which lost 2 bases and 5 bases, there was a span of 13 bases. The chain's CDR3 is CASSFGWGGTEAFF. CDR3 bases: TGTGCCAGCAGCTTCGGATGGGGCGGTACTGAAGCTTTCTTT.

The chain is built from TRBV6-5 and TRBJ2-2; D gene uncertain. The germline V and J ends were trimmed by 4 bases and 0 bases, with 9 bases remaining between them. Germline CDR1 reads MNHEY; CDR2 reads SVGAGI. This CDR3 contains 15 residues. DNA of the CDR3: TGTGCCAGCAGTTCCGGGCATCCGAACACCGGGGAGCTGTTTTTT. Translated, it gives CASSSGHPNTGELFF.

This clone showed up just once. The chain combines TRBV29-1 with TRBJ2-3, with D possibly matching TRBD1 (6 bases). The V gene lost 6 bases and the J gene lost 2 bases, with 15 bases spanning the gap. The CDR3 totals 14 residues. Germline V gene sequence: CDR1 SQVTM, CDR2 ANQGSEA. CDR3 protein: CSVEYRDNTDTQYF. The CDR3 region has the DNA TGCAGCGTCGAATACCGGGACAACACAGATACGCAGTATTTT.

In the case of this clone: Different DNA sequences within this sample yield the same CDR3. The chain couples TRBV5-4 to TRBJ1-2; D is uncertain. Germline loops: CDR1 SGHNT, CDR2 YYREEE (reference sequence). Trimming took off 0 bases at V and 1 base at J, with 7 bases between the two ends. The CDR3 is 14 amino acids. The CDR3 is CASSLAGSNYGYTF. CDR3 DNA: TGTGCCAGCAGCTTGGCCGGCAGTAACTATGGCTACACCTTC.

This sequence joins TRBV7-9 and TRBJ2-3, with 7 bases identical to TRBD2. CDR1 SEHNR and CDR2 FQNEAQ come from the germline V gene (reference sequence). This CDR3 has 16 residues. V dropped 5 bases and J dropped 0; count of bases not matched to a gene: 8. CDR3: CASSPTSEASTDTQYF. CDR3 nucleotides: TGTGCCAGCAGCCCAACTAGCGAAGCTAGCACAGATACGCAGTATTTT.

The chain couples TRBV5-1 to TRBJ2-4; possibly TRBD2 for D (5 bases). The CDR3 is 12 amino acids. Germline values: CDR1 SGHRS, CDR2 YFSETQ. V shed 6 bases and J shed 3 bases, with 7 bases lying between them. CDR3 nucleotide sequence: TGCGCCAGCAAGGGAGACAAAAACATTCAGTACTTC. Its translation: CASKGDKNIQYF. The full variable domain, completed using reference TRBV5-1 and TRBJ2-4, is KAGVTQTPRYLIKTRGQQVTLSCSPISGHRSVSWYQQTPGQGLQFLFEYFSETQRNKGNFPGRFSGRQFSNSRSEMNVSTLELGDSALYLCASKGDKNIQYFGAGTRLSVL.

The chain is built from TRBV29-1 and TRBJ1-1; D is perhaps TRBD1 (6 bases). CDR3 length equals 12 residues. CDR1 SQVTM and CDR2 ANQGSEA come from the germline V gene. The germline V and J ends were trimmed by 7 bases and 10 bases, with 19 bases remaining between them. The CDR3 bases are TGCAGCGCTTTACGAGAGAAGGGGGGAGCTTTCTTT. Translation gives CSALREKGGAFF.

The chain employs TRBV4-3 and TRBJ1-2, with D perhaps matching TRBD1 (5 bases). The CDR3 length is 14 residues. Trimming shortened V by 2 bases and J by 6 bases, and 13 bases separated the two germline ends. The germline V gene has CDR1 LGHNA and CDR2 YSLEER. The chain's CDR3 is CASSQLEWGDGYTF. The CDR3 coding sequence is TGCGCCAGCAGCCAACTTGAGTGGGGCGATGGCTACACCTTC.

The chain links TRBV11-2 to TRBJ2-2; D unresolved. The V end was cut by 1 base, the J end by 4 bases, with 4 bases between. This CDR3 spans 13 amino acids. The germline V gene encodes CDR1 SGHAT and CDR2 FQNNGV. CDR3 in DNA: TGTGCCAGCAGCTTAGTTTTCACCGGGGAGCTGTTTTTT. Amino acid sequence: CASSLVFTGELFF.

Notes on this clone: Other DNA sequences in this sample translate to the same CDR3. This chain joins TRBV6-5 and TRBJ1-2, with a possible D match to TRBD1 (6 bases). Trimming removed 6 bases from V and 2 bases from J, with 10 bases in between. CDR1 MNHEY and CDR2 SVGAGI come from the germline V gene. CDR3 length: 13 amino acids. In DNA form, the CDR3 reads TGTGCCAGCAGCCCGGACAGCAACTATGGCTACACCTTC. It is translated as CASSPDSNYGYTF.

Here the CDR3 reads CASSIGTGAGYEQYF. The DNA for the CDR3 is TGTGCCAGTAGTATCGGGACAGGGGCGGGATACGAGCAGTACTTC. The rearrangement joins TRBV19 to TRBJ2-7; 10 nucleotides agree with TRBD1. Germline V gene data show CDR1 as LNHDA and CDR2 as SQIVND (reference sequence). This CDR3 is built from 15 residues. With V trimmed by 3 bases and J by 4 bases, 6 bases remained unmatched.

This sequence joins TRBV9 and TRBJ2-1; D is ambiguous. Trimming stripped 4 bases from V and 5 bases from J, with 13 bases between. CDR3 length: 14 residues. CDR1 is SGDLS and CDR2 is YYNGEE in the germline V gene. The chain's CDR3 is CASSLQDLHNEQFF. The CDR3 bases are TGTGCCAGCAGCTTACAAGACTTGCACAATGAGCAGTTCTTC.

The CDR3 DNA is TGCAGCGCCACAGACGGCGACACTGAAGCTTTCTTT. This translates into CSATDGDTEAFF. This sequence joins TRBV29-1 and TRBJ1-1, with no clear D. Between the trimmed V and J ends, which lost 7 bases and 3 bases, there was a span of 12 bases. Per the germline V gene, CDR1 is SQVTM and CDR2 is ANQGSEA. The CDR3 contains 12 residues.

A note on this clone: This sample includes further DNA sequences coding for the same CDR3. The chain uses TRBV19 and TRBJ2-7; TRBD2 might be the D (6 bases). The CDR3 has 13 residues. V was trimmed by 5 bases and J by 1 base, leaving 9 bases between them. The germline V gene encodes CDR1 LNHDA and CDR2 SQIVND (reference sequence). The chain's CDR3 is CASSPGGSYEQYF. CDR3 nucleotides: TGTGCCAGTAGTCCCGGGGGTTCCTACGAGCAGTACTTC.

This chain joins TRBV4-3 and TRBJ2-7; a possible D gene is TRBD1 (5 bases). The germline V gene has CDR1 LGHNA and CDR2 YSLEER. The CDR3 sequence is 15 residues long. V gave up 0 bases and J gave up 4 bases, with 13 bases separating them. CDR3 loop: CASSQDRATAYEQYF. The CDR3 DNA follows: TGCGCCAGCAGCCAAGATCGGGCGACAGCATACGAGCAGTACTTC.

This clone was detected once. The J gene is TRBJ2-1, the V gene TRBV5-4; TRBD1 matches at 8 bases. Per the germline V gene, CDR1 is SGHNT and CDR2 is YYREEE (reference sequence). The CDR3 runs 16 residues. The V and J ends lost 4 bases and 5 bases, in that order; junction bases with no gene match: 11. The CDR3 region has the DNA TGTGCCAGCAGCCTTTCCGGACAGGGTGTGGACAATGAGCAGTTCTTC. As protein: CASSLSGQGVDNEQFF.

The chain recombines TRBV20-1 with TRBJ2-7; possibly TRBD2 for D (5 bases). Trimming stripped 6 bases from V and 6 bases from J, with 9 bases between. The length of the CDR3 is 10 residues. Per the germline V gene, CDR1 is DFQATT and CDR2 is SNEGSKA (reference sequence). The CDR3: CSAGEREQYF. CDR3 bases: TGCAGTGCCGGGGAACGCGAGCAGTACTTC.

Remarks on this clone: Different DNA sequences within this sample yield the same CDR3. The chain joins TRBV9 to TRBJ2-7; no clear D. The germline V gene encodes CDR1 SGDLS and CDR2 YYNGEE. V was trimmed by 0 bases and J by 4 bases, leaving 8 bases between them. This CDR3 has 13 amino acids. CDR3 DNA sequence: TGTGCCAGCAGCGTAGGGTTGGGGTACGAGCAGTACTTC. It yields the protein CASSVGLGYEQYF.

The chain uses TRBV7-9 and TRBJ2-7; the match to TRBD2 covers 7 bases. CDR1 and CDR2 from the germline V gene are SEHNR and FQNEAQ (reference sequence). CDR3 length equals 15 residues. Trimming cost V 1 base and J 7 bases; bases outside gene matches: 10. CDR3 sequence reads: CASSLVGSGVYEQYF. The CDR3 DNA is TGTGCCAGCAGCTTAGTCGGGAGCGGGGTTTATGAGCAGTACTTC.

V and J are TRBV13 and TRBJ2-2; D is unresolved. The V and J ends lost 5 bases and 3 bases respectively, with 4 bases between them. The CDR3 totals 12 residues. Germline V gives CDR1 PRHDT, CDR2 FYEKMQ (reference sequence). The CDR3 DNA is TGTGCCAGCAGCCCTGACACCGGGGAGCTGTTTTTT. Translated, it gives CASSPDTGELFF.

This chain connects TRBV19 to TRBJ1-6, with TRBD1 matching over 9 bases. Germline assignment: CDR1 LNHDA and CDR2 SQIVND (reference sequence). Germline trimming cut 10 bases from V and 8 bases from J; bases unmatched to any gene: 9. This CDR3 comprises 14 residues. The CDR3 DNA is TGTGCCACGGGATCGGGGACAGGGCATTCACCCCTCCACTTT. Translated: CATGSGTGHSPLHF.